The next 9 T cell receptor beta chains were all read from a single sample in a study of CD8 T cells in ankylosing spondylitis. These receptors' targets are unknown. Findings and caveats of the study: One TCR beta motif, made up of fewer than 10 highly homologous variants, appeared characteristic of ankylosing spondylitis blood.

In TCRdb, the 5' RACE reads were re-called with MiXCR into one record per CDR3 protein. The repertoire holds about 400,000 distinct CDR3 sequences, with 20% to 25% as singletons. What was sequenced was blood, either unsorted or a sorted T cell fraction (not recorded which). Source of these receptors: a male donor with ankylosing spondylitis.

The DNA for the CDR3 is TGTGCCAGCAGTTATGCGGGACGTTTTGGCACAGATACGCAGTATTTT. It yields the protein CASSYAGRFGTDTQYF. The rearrangement joins TRBV28 to TRBJ2-3; possibly TRBD2 for D (6 bases). There are 16 residues in the CDR3. Germline V gives CDR1 MDHEN, CDR2 SYDVKM. Trimming removed 4 bases from V and 1 base from J, with 15 bases in between.

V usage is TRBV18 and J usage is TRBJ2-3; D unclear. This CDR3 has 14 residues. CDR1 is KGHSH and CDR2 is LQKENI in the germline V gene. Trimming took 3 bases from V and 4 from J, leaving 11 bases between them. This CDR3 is CASSPIRSPDTQYF. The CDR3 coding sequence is TGTGCCAGCTCACCCATCCGGAGCCCAGATACGCAGTATTTT. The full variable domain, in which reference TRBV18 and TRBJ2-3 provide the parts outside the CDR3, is NAGVMQNPRHLVRRRGQEARLRCSPMKGHSHVYWYRQLPEEGLKFMVYLQKENIIDESGMPKERFSAEFPKEGPSILRIQQVVRGDSAAYFCASSPIRSPDTQYFGPGTRLTVL.

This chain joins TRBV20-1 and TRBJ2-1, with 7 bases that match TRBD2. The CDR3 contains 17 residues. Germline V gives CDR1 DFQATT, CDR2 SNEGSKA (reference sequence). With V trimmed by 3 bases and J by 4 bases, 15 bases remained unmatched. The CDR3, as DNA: TGCAGTGCTAGTCCCACTCAAATCGCGGGAGAGTACAATGAGCAGTTCTTC. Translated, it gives CSASPTQIAGEYNEQFF.

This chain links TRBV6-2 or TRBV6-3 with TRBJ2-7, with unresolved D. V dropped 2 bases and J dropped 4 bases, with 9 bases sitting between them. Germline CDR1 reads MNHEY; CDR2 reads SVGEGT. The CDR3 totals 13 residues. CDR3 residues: CASSYSPAYEQYF. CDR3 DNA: TGTGCCAGCAGTTACAGTCCTGCGTACGAGCAGTACTTC.

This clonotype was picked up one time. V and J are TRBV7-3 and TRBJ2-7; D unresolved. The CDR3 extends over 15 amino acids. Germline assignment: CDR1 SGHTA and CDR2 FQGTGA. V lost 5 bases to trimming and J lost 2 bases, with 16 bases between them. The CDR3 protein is CASSPLAASAYEQYF. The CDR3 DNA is TGTGCCAGCAGCCCCCTCGCGGCCTCCGCCTACGAGCAGTACTTC. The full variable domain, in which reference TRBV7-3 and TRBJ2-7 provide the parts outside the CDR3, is GAGVSQTPSNKVTEKGKYVELRCDPISGHTALYWYRQSLGQGPEFLIYFQGTGAADDSGLPNDRFFAVRPEGSVSTLKIQRTERGDSAVYLCASSPLAASAYEQYFGPGTRLTVT.

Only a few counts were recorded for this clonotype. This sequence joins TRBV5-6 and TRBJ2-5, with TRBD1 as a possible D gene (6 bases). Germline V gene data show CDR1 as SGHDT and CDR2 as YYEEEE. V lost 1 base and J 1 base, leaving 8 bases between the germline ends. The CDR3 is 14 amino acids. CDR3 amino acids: CASSLTGIQETQYF. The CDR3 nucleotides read TGTGCCAGCAGCTTGACAGGGATCCAAGAGACCCAGTACTTC. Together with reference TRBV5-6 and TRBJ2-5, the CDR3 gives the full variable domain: DAGVTQSPTHLIKTRGQQVTLRCSPKSGHDTVSWYQQALGQGPQFIFQYYEEEERQRGNFPDRFSGHQFPNYSSELNVNALLLGDSALYLCASSLTGIQETQYFGPGTRLLVL.

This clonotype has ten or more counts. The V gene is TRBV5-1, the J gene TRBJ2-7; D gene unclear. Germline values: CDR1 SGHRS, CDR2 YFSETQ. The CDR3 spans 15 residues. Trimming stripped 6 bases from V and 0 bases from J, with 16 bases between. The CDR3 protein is CASTPVLVGSYEQYF. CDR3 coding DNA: TGCGCCAGCACTCCGGTCCTCGTTGGCTCCTACGAGCAGTACTTC.

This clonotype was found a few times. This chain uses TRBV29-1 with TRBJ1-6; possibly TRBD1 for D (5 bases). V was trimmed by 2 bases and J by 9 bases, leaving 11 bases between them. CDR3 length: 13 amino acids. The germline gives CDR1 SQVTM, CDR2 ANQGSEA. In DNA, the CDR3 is TGCAGCGTTGAACAGGGAGTTGGTTCACCCCTCCACTTT. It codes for CSVEQGVGSPLHF.

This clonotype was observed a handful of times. In DNA, the CDR3 is TGTGCCAGCTCTATGGCGGGAGGGCGGTATGAGCAGTTCTTC. It translates to CASSMAGGRYEQFF. The V and J genes are TRBV18 and TRBJ2-1, with 9 bases identical to TRBD2. The trim removed 6 bases at V and 8 bases at J, leaving 8 bases unmatched. Germline CDR1 is KGHSH and CDR2 is LQKENI. This CDR3 has 14 amino acids.